This T cell receptor (beta chain) was sequenced for a study of control samples from healthy donors and cancer patients (dated by TCRdb to about 2020). The germline V gene provides CDR1 KGHSH and CDR2 LQKENI. Reading from cysteine to phenylalanine, the CDR3 counts 13 amino acids. Of all the DNA, just the CDR3 is kept, 39 bases in frame from base 1. After removal of 6 bases from V and 8 bases from J, the junction retains 9 bases not matched to a gene. Library preparation used the immunoSEQ multiplex PCR assay. The source is immuneACCESS, and TCRdb retained only in-frame sequences with V and J called. Part of the clones is not carried over; for the studies checked, unresolved V genes explain less than half of this, and the remainder is unexplained. This sample gives 85,000 to 100,000 clones in total; approximately 95% of them show up just once. Approximately 7.9% of the sample is in the top ten clones.

Remarks on this clone: The antigen it binds to is not known. No per-base quality is available; no much larger clone lies one base away.

The sequence links TRBV18 to TRBJ1-2; the junction holds 7 bases that match TRBD1. This TCR derives from a man between 18 and 35 years old in good health. What was sequenced was blood. CDR3 region: CASSPRQGEGYTF. The DNA reads as follows: TGTGCCAGCTCCCCCAGACAGGGTGAAGGCTACACCTTC.